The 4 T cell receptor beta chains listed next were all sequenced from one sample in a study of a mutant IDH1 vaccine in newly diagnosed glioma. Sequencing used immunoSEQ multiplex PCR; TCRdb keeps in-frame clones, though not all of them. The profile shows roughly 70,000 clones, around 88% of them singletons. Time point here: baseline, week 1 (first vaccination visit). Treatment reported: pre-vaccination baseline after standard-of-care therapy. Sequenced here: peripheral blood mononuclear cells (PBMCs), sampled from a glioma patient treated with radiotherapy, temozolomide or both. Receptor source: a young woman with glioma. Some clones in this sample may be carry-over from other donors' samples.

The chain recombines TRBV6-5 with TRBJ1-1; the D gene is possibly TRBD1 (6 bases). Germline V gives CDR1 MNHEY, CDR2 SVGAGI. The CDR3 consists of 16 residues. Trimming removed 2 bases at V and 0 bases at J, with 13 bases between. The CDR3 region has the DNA TGTGCCAGCAGTTACGCCGGAGGGGGGGTGAACACTGAAGCTTTCTTT. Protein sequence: CASSYAGGGVNTEAFF.

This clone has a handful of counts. The CDR3 region is CASSLDMNTEAFF. CDR3 sequence (DNA): TGTGCCAGCAGCTTGGACATGAACACTGAAGCTTTCTTT. The chain uses TRBV5-4 and TRBJ1-1; D unclear. CDR1 and CDR2 (germline): SGHNT, YYREEE (reference sequence). The CDR3 is 13 residues long. V was cut by 0 bases and J by 0 bases, with 3 bases left in between. Together with reference TRBV5-4 and TRBJ1-1, the CDR3 gives the full variable domain: ETGVTQSPTHLIKTRGQQVTLRCSSQSGHNTVSWYQQALGQGPQFIFQYYREEENGRGNFPPRFSGLQFPNYSSELNVNALELDDSALYLCASSLDMNTEAFFGQGTRLTVV.

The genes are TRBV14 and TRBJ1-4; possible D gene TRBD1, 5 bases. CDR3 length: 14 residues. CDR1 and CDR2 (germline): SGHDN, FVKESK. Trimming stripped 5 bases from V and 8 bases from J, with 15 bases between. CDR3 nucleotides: TGTGCCAGCAGCGACAGAGGGCAGAAAGAAAAACTGTTTTTT. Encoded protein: CASSDRGQKEKLFF. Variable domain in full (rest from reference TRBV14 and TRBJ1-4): EAGVTQFPSHSVIEKGQTVTLRCDPISGHDNLYWYRRVMGKEIKFLLHFVKESKQDESGMPNNRFLAERTGGTYSTLKVQPAELEDSGVYFCASSDRGQKEKLFFGSGTQLSVL.

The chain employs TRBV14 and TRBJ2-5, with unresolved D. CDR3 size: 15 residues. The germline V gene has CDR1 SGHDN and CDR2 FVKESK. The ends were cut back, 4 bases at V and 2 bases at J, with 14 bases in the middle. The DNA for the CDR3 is TGTGCCAGCAGCCTGAGACAAGGGTGGCAAGAGACCCAGTACTTC. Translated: CASSLRQGWQETQYF.